Described below is a single TCR beta chain sequence and its context. As yet, its antigen is unknown. This sample stems from a study of T-cell reconstitution after alpha-beta-depleted transplantation in children. The CDR3 runs to 16 residues. Trimming pared 0 bases from V and 2 bases from J, leaving 11 bases between. CDR1 SGHRS and CDR2 YFSETQ come from the germline V gene. Study-wide results and limits: Once a year had passed after transplant, T-cell counts and diversity came mostly from newly produced T cells. At around two months after transplant, the alpha-beta T cells were reportedly derived from several hundred expanded clones that came from non-depleted graft cells. From surviving recipient T cells and thymic progenitors came the high day-60 TCRbeta diversity observed in some patients.

Construction of the TCRbeta library involved unique molecular identifiers. TCRdb reanalysed the PCR reads using MiXCR and keeps one entry per CDR3 protein. Of around 500,000 distinct CDR3 sequences listed, roughly 24% are singletons. The genes are TRBV5-1 and TRBJ2-2; D remains unclear. This specimen was PBMCs, mostly from graft donor cells, taken 360 days after TCRalphabeta/CD19-depleted stem cell transplant. This TCR derives from a boy in the first two years of life who had a stem cell transplant for acute myeloid leukemia, so the T cells may come from the graft donor. The chain's CDR3 is CASSLGAAENTGELFF. CDR3 sequence (DNA): TGCGCCAGCAGCTTGGGTGCAGCCGAAAACACCGGGGAGCTGTTTTTT.